Below, 5 T cell receptor beta chains from the same sample are listed, as sequenced in a study of blood T cell repertoires in COVID-19. Some clones are missing from TCRdb's copy, which holds only in-frame ones; the method was immunoSEQ multiplex PCR. In the table there are around 60,000 clones, 90% of which are singletons. Input material: peripheral blood. Receptor source: a man aged 55 to 70 with active COVID-19.

Regarding this clone: One end of the junction does not line up with germline, which may come from a read error. The chain employs TRBV29-1 and TRBJ2-7, with D perhaps TRBD2 (6 bases). The CDR3 is 10 residues long. Germline V gene sequence: CDR1 SQVTM, CDR2 ANQGSEA. This CDR3 is CSVGDFPPIF. In nucleotides, the CDR3 is TGCAGCGTTGGGGACTTCCCCCCTATCTTC.

The rearrangement joins TRBV7-8 to TRBJ2-7; a weak D match, TRBD1 (5 bases). The CDR3 contains 13 residues. Germline loops: CDR1 SGHVS, CDR2 FQNEAQ. V was trimmed by 5 bases and J by 3 bases, leaving 11 bases between them. DNA for the CDR3: TGTGCCAGCAGCACAACAGGATACTACGAGCAGTACTTC. Its translation is CASSTTGYYEQYF.

This clone was seen a single time. In DNA, the CDR3 is TGCAGCGCCACCGGGCCTAGCGGGAATACGCAGTATTTT. Translating gives CSATGPSGNTQYF. The V and J genes are TRBV29-1 and TRBJ2-3, with 9 bases matching TRBD2. With V trimmed by 7 bases and J by 7 bases, 9 bases remained unmatched. Germline CDR1 and CDR2: SQVTM and ANQGSEA. The CDR3 has 13 residues.

This clone was counted a single time. CDR3 protein: CASSKGGNPGELFF. The CDR3 nucleotides read TGTGCCAGCAGCAAGGGGGGGAATCCCGGGGAGCTGTTTTTT. V usage is TRBV7-9 and J usage is TRBJ2-2; D is possibly TRBD2 (7 bases). The CDR3 extends over 14 amino acids. V lost 5 bases and J lost 6, with 13 bases in between. Germline CDR1 is SEHNR and CDR2 is FQNEAQ (reference sequence).

The chain joins TRBV27 to TRBJ2-1; D perhaps matches TRBD1 (6 bases). Looked up from germline, CDR1 is MNHEY and CDR2 is SMNVEV (reference sequence). CDR3 length equals 16 residues. Trimming took off 3 bases at V and 1 base at J, with 13 bases between the two ends. The CDR3 reads CASSLGALGSYNEQFF. The CDR3 coding sequence is TGTGCCAGCAGTTTGGGGGCCCTCGGGTCCTACAATGAGCAGTTCTTC.